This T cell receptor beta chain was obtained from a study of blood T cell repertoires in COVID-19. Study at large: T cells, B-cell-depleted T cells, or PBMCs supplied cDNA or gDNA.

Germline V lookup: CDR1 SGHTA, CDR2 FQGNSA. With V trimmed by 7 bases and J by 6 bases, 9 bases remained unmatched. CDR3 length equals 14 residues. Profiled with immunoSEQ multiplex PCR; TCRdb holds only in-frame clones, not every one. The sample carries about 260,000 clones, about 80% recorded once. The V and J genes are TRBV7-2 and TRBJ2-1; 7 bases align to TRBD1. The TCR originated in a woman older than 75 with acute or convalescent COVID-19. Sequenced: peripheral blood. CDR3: CASKAGGARNEQFF. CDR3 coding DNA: TGTGCCAGCAAAGCAGGGGGAGCTCGCAATGAGCAGTTCTTC.